Listed below are T cell receptor beta chains from one sample, sequenced in a study of cytomegalovirus exposure and HLA in healthy donors. Some clones are missing from TCRdb's copy, which holds only in-frame ones; the method was immunoSEQ multiplex PCR. The repertoire holds about 160,000 clones, roughly 65% seen once, with roughly 4.5% in the top ten. The sequenced sample consisted of PBMCs. These receptors were obtained from a man aged 18 to 29 in good health and CMV-seropositive. Both conserved end residues are part of each CDR3. D genes are given only for firm matches. Some rows mark clone size as missing; the rest say once, few, many or name a class of expanded clone.

TRBV6-5	TRBD1	TRBJ1-2	once	TGTGCCAGCAGTTTCGGACAGGGGGATGGCTACACCTTC	CASSFGQGDGYTF
TRBV18	TRBD1	TRBJ1-1	-	TGTGCCAGCACCGGACAGGGGAGGGTGGGCACTGAAGCTTTCTTT	CASTGQGRVGTEAFF
TRBV13	-	TRBJ1-3	-	TGTGCCAGCAGCTTAGCACAGGAAGGTTATGGAAACACCATATATTTT	CASSLAQEGYGNTIYF
TRBV19	-	TRBJ1-5	-	TGTGCCAGTAGTATCGGACAGAATCAGCCCCAGCATTTT	CASSIGQNQPQHF
TRBV6-5	TRBD1	TRBJ1-2	-	TGTGCCAGCGGAGACAGGGAGGATGGCTACACCTTC	CASGDREDGYTF
TRBV6-1	TRBD2	TRBJ2-3	-	TGTGCCAGCAGTGACCTGCAGGGGACTAGCACGCAGTATTTT	CASSDLQGTSTQYF
TRBV4-1	-	TRBJ2-2	-	TGCGCCAGCAGCCTCAGACAGGAGACGAACACCGGGGAGCTGTTTTTT	CASSLRQETNTGELFF
TRBV28	TRBD2	TRBJ2-1	few	TGTGCCAGCAGTATCCCGACTAGCGGGGGTCGGAATGAGCAGTTCTTC	CASSIPTSGGRNEQFF
TRBV6-6	-	TRBJ2-5	-	TGTGCCATCACTAATGGGGAGACCCAGTACTTC	CAITNGETQYF
TRBV6-1	-	TRBJ1-1	-	TGTGCCAGCAGTGAGCCGGGCACTGAAGCTTTCTTT	CASSEPGTEAFF
TRBV11-2	TRBD2	TRBJ2-1	once	TGTGCCAGCAGACGCCTCCGATTGAGCGGGATGCCGCCTGAGCAGTTCTTC	CASRRLRLSGMPPEQFF
TRBV2	TRBD2	TRBJ2-3	-	TGTGCCAGCAGAGGACTAGCGGGAGGGACAGATACGCAGTATTTT	CASRGLAGGTDTQYF
TRBV29-1	-	TRBJ2-3	-	TGCAGCGTTGATCGAGGGAGTGGGGCAGATACGCAGTATTTT	CSVDRGSGADTQYF
TRBV5-6	-	TRBJ1-5	once	TGTGCCAGCAGCTTGGGTATGAGCTCTGATCAGCCCCAGCATTTT	CASSLGMSSDQPQHF